This T cell receptor beta chain was sequenced during a study of blood T cell repertoires in COVID-19. About the research overall: Whether acute or convalescent, the COVID-19 samples came from the United States, Italy and Spain. Sources were T cells, B-cell-depleted T cells, or PBMCs; the material itself was cDNA or gDNA.

Original methodology: Estimation of nucleated cell counts relied on the amplification of reference gene primers. The data were produced by immunoSEQ multiplex PCR, yet TCRdb's version contains in-frame clones alone and is incomplete. Clone size and V and J calls were adopted from that table, with D and trimming inferred from the DNA. The sample lists 180,000 or so clones, about 85% occurring once. Germline CDR1 SEHNR, CDR2 FQNEAQ (reference sequence). Germline trimming cut 5 bases from V and 8 bases from J; bases unmatched to any gene: 11. The CDR3 runs to 17 residues. The rearrangement uses TRBV7-9 and TRBJ2-1; 14 bases map to TRBD2. Sequencing used peripheral blood. This receptor was obtained from a woman of 80 years or more with acute or convalescent COVID-19. The chain's CDR3 is CASSRLAGGSYVDEQFF. In nucleotides, the CDR3 is TGTGCCAGCAGCCGACTAGCGGGAGGGTCTTACGTAGATGAGCAGTTCTTC.